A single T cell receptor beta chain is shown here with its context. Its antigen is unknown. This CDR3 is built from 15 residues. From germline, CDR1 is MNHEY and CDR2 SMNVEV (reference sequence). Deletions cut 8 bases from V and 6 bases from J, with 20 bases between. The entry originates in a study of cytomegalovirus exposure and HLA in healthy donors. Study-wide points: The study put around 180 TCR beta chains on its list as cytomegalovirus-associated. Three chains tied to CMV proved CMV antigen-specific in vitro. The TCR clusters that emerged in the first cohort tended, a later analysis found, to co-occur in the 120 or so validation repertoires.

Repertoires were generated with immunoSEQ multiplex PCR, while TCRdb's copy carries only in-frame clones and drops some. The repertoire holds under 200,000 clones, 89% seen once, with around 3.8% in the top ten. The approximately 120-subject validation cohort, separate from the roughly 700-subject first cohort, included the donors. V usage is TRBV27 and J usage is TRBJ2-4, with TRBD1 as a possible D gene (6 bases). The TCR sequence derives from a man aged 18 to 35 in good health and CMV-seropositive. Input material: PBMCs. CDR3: CASHSNTGKINIQYF. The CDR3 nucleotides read TGTGCCAGCCATTCTAATACAGGGAAAATAAACATTCAGTACTTC.